This T cell receptor beta chain was retrieved from a study of regulatory T cells in long-lasting Graves disease. Noted time point: newly diagnosed GD, antithyroid drugs for less than 3 months. RNA isolated from PBMCs was used to make the TCR library. Trimming at V came to 10 bases and at J to 8 bases, leaving 10 bases not matched to a gene. This CDR3 comprises 13 residues. Investigators prepared the TCR beta libraries by applying iRepertoire HTBI primers and Arm-PCR of CDR3 regions. TCRdb itself ran the multiplex PCR reads through MiXCR, one entry per CDR3 protein. The top ten hold roughly 25% of the sample, which has some 560,000 distinct CDR3 sequences, about 16% seen once. Study-wide points: When disease was persistent, TRBV28, TRBJ1-2 and TRBJ2-5 were the favored segments.

This clonotype was counted a few times. Its antigen is not known. The same sample was also studied in work on T cells in Graves' hyperthyroidism and ophthalmopathy. This second study notes: Hyperthyroidism had been newly diagnosed in patients aged 18 to 65, and its duration was under 2 months.

This chain joins TRBV12-3 or TRBV12-4 and TRBJ1-2, with TRBD1 matching 10 bases. This clonotype originated in a woman in her forties or fifties with Graves disease. Sequencing was performed on peripheral blood mononuclear cells (PBMCs), taken at new diagnosis, from a patient treated with antithyroid drugs. The CDR3 nucleotides read TGTGCCACCGCCCGACAGGGGGCGGGGGGCTACACCTTC. Translation: CATARQGAGGYTF.